Listed below are T cell receptor beta chains from one sample, sequenced in a study of CD8+CD57+ T cells in acquired aplastic anemia. MiXCR, applied by TCRdb to the reads, yields one record per CDR3 protein. This sample yields around 170,000 distinct CDR3 sequences, of which 60% to 70% are seen a single time; about 48% belongs to the top ten. Material for sequencing was sorted CD4+, CD8+, or CD8+CD57+ T cells (not recorded which) from PBMCs. The receptor set was obtained from a human donor in good health. CDR3s include the opening cysteine and the closing phenylalanine or tryptophan. The D gene is left open where the match is weak. Clone size appears in some rows only: once, few, many, or a class for an expanded clone.

>TRBV4-3|.|TRBJ1-4|.
CASTTDLSREKLFF
TGCGCCAGCACGACGGACCTGTCCCGAGAAAAACTGTTTTTT
>TRBV20-1|many|TRBJ1-2|.
CSARHGGPTF
TGCAGTGCCCGCCATGGGGGCCCCACCTTC
>TRBV5-6|.|TRBJ2-3|TRBD2
CASSISGATDTQYF
TGTGCCAGCAGCATTAGCGGGGCCACAGATACGCAGTATTTT
>TRBV15|.|TRBJ2-5|TRBD1
CATSRDVTGGETAQYF
TGTGCCACCAGCAGAGATGTCACAGGGGGCGAGACGGCCCAGTACTTC
>TRBV25-1|.|TRBJ2-1|.
CASSPRDFLYNEQFF
TGTGCCAGCAGTCCTAGGGACTTCCTCTACAATGAGCAGTTCTTC
>TRBV29-1|.|TRBJ2-6|.
CSVTRGDKNSGANVLTF
TGCAGCGTCACAAGGGGGGATAAGAACTCTGGGGCCAACGTCCTGACTTTC
>TRBV15|many|TRBJ2-3|.
CATSPKFGVADTQYF
TGTGCCACCAGCCCGAAATTCGGGGTCGCGGATACGCAGTATTTT
>TRBV7-6|.|TRBJ2-7|TRBD1
CASSLGTTGGAYEQYF
TGTGCCAGCAGCTTAGGTACGACAGGGGGTGCCTACGAGCAGTACTTC
>TRBV5-1|.|TRBJ2-3|.
CASSVGVARDTQYF
TGCGCCAGCAGCGTAGGGGTAGCGAGGGATACGCAGTATTTT
>TRBV19|many|TRBJ1-4|TRBD1
CASSLTGGGEKLFF
TGTGCCAGTAGTCTGACAGGGGGCGGTGAAAAACTGTTTTTT
>TRBV29-1|.|TRBJ1-2|.
CSVVGRGSPNYGYTF
TGCAGCGTTGTCGGCAGGGGATCCCCTAACTATGGCTACACCTTC
>TRBV11-3|few|TRBJ2-1|TRBD2
CASSLGGVRINEQFF
TGTGCCAGCAGCTTGGGAGGGGTCCGCATAAATGAGCAGTTCTTC
>TRBV10-2|.|TRBJ2-7|TRBD2
CASSSRLAETYAQYF
TGTGCCAGCAGTTCTAGACTAGCGGAGACCTACGCGCAGTACTTC
>TRBV5-8|many|TRBJ2-1|.
CASSLLPLANTNYNEQFF
TGTGCCAGCAGTTTACTACCTCTAGCGAACACCAACTACAATGAGCAGTTCTTC
>TRBV2|.|TRBJ2-3|TRBD2
CASTVGLAGTDTQYF
TGTGCCAGCACCGTCGGACTAGCGGGGACGGATACGCAGTATTTT
>TRBV5-1|.|TRBJ2-2|.
CASSLVQGGTGELFF
TGCGCCAGCAGCTTGGTGCAGGGTGGGACCGGGGAGCTGTTTTTT
>TRBV5-1|.|TRBJ1-1|.
CASSLDRANTEAFF
TGCGCCAGCAGCTTGGACAGGGCAAACACTGAAGCTTTCTTT
>TRBV6-1|.|TRBJ1-1|.
CASSARDKNTEAFF
TGTGCCAGCAGTGCCCGGGACAAGAACACTGAAGCTTTCTTT